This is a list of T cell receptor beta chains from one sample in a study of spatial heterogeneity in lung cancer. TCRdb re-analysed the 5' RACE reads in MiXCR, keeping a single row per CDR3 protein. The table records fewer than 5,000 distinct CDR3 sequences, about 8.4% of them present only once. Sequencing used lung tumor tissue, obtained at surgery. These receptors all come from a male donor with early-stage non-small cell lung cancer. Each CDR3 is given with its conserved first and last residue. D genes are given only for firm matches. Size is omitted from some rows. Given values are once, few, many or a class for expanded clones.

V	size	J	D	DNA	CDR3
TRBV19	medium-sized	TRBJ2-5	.	TGTGCCAGTAGTATAGGACAGCAAGAGACCCAGTACTTC	CASSIGQQETQYF
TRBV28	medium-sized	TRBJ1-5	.	TGTGCCAGCAGCTCATGGGACGTGGAGAGCAATCAGCCCCAGCATTTT	CASSSWDVESNQPQHF
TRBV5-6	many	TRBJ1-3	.	TGTGCCAGCAGCTTGTTTCAGGCACTCTCTGGAAACACCATATATTTT	CASSLFQALSGNTIYF
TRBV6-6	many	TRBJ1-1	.	TGTGCCAGCAGCCCTGCCTCGACTGAAGCTTTCTTT	CASSPASTEAFF
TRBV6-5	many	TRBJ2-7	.	TGTGCCAGCAGTTACCTAGCCCACTTCGGGCTGTACGAGCAGTACTTC	CASSYLAHFGLYEQYF
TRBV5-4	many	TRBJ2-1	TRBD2	TGTGCCAGCAGCTTGGAGCCGGGACTAGCGGGAAATGAGCAGTTCTTC	CASSLEPGLAGNEQFF
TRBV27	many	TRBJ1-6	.	TGTGCCAGCAGTTTAAGGCGGGGTGAGTCCTATAATTCACCCCTCCACTTT	CASSLRRGESYNSPLHF
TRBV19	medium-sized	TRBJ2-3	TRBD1	TGTGCCAGTAGTATCCGGACAGGGTACGCAGATACGCAGTATTTT	CASSIRTGYADTQYF
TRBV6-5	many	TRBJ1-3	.	TGTGCCAGCAGTCTCCTTTCCGGAAACACCATATATTTT	CASSLLSGNTIYF
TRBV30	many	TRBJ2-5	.	TGTGCCTGGAGTGCCTCACCGGGACGCTCTCAAGAGACCCAGTACTTC	CAWSASPGRSQETQYF
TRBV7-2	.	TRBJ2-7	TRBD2	TGTGCCAGCAGCTTTAGCGGGGGCCCGTACTACGAGCAGTACTTC	CASSFSGGPYYEQYF
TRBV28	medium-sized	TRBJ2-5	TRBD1	TGTGCCAGCAGGGCCGGGACAGGGTCGGGGACCCAGTACTTC	CASRAGTGSGTQYF
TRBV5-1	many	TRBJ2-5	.	TGCGCCAGCAGCTTGGTTGTTGGGGGCGAGACCCAGTACTTC	CASSLVVGGETQYF
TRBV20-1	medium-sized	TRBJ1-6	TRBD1	TGCAGTGCTCTACAGGGGAGAGTCGGTAATTCACCCCTCCACTTT	CSALQGRVGNSPLHF
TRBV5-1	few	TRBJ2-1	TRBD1	TGCGCCAGCAGGACCGGGACAGGGAAAGTCTACAATGAGCAGTTCTTC	CASRTGTGKVYNEQFF